Following are 3 T cell receptor beta chains from one sample sequenced in a study of monozygotic twins with inflammatory bowel disease. With the 5' RACE reads reprocessed, TCRdb shows one record per CDR3 protein and no DNA. Its table lists 85,000 to 110,000 distinct CDR3 sequences. The sample was blood. The receptors were sampled from a human donor with ulcerative colitis or Crohn's disease, or a healthy co-twin of an affected twin (not recorded which).

CDR3 amino acids: CASRESGIYEQYF. V gene TRBV7-2 combines with J gene TRBJ2-7; with no DNA, the TCRdb D assignment of TRBD2 cannot be verified. Germline V gene data show CDR1 as SGHTA and CDR2 as FQGNSA. CDR3 size: 13 residues.

The chain carries TRBV2 and TRBJ1-1; absent DNA, TCRdb's TRBD1 call cannot be checked. Germline values: CDR1 SNHLY, CDR2 FYNNEI. This CDR3 has 13 residues. The CDR3 is CASRVQGITEAFF.

The chain is built from TRBV6-2 or TRBV6-3 and TRBJ1-2; TCRdb selects TRBD1, and the lack of DNA leaves this call unchecked. Germline CDR1 is MNHEY and CDR2 is SVGEGT. This CDR3 contains 15 residues. The CDR3 reads CASSYFLQGQDGYTF.